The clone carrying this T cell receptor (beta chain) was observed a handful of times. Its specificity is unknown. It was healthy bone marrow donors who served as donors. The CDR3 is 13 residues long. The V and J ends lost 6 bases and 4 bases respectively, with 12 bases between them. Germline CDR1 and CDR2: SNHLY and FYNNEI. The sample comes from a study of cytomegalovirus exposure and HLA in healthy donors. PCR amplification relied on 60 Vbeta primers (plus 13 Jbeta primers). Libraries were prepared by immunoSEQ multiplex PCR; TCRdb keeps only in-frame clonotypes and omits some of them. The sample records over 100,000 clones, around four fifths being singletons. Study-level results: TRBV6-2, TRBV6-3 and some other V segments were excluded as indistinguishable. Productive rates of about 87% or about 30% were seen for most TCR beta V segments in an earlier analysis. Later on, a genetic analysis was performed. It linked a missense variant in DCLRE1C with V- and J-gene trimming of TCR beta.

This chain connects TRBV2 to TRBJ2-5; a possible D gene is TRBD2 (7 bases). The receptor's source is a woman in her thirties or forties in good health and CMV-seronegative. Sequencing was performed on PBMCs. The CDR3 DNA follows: TGTGCCAGCAGCCCAAGGGGGGGAGAGACCCAGTACTTC. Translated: CASSPRGGETQYF. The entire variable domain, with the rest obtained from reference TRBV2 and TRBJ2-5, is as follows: EPEVTQTPSHQVTQMGQEVILRCVPISNHLYFYWYRQILGQKVEFLVSFYNNEISEKSEIFDDQFSVERPDGSNFTLKIRSTKLEDSAMYFCASSPRGGETQYFGPGTRLLVL.